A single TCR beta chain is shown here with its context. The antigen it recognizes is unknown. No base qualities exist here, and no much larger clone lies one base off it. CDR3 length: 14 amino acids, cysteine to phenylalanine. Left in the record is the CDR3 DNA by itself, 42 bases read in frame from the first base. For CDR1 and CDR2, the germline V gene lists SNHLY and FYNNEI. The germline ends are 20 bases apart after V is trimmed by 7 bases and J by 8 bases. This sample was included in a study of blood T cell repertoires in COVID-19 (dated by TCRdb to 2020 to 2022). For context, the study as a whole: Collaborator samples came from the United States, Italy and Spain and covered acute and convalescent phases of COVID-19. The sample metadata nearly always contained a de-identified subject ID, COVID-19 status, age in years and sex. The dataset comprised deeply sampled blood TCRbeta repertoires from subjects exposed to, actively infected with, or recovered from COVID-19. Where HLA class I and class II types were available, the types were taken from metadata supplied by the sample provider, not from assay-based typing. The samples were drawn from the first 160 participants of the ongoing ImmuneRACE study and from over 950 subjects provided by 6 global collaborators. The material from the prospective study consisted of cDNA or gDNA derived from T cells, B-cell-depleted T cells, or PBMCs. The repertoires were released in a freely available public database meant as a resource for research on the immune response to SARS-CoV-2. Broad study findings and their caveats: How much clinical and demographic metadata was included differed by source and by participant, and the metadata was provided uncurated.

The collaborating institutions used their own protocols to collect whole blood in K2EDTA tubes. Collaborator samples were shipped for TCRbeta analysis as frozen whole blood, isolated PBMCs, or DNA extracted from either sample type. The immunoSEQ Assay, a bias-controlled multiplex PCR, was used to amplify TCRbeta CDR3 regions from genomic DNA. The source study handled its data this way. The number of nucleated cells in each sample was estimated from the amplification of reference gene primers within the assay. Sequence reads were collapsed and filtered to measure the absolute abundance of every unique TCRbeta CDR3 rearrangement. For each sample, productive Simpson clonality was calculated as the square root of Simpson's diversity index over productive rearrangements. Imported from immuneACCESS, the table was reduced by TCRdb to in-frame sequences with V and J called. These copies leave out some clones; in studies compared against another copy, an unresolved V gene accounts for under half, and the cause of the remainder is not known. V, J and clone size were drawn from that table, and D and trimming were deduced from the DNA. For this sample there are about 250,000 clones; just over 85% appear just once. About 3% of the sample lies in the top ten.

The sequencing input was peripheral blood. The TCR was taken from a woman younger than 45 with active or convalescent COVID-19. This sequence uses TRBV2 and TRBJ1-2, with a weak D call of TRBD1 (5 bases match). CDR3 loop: CASKSGQTPGGYTF. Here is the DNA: TGTGCCAGCAAGTCAGGCCAGACTCCAGGGGGCTACACCTTC.